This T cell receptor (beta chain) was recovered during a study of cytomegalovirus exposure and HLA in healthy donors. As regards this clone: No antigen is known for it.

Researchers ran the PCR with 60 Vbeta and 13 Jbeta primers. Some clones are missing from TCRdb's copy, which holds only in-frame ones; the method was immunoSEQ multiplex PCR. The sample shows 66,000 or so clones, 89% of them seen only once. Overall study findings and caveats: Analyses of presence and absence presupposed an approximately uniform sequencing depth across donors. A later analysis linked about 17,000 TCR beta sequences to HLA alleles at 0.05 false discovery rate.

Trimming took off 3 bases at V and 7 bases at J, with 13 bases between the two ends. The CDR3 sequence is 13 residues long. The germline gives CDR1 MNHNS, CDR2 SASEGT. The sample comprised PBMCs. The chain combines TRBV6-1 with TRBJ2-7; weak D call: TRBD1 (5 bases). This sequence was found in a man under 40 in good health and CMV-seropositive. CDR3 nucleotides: TGTGCCAGCAGTGAGGACAAGTTAAGTGAGCAGTACTTC. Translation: CASSEDKLSEQYF.